This record looks at one TCR beta chain sequence and its context. This sample was taken from a study of Graves' ophthalmopathy and Graves' hyperthyroidism. TCR beta CDR3 amplification used RNA transcripts. HTBI primers were employed in first-round RT-PCR, then a second-round multiplex PCR followed. Each CDR3 protein gets one entry after TCRdb re-called the multiplex PCR reads with MiXCR. The table records 600,000 to 950,000 distinct CDR3 sequences, approximately 40% of them present only once. Germline CDR1 and CDR2: WSHSY and SAAADI. Trimming left V 0 bases short and J 4 bases short, with 13 bases between. The CDR3 covers 15 residues.

This TCR was recovered from an adult man with Graves' ophthalmopathy. Sequenced sample: peripheral blood. The chain joins TRBV10-2 to TRBJ2-7; D unresolved. The CDR3 loop is CASSESSSSVYEQYF. In DNA, the CDR3 is TGCGCCAGCAGTGAGTCCAGCTCGTCGGTTTACGAGCAGTACTTC.